This is a list of T cell receptor beta chains from one sample in a study of blood T cell repertoires in COVID-19. TCRdb's copy holds only in-frame clones and misses some; the assay was immunoSEQ multiplex PCR. In the table there are under 200,000 clones, about nine tenths of which are singletons. Sequenced material: peripheral blood. These receptors came from a man aged 55-75 years with acute or convalescent COVID-19. Both conserved end residues are part of each CDR3. D genes are given only for firm matches. Only some rows state a clone size, as once, few, many or a class for expanded clones.

v_call	cdr3_length	clone_size	d_call	j_call	cdr3_aa	cdr3_nt
TRBV28	15	.	TRBD2	TRBJ2-1	CASTLSPSGSNEQFF	TGTGCCAGCACCCTAAGTCCTAGCGGGAGCAATGAGCAGTTCTTC
TRBV27	14	.	TRBD1	TRBJ1-1	CASSQTGQGGRAFF	TGTGCCAGCAGCCAAACCGGACAGGGAGGGAGAGCTTTCTTT
TRBV6-4	15	.	TRBD1	TRBJ1-6	CASSEETGYNSPLHF	TGTGCCAGCAGTGAAGAGACAGGGTATAATTCACCCCTCCACTTT
TRBV3-1/TRBV3-2	12	.	.	TRBJ1-1	CASSVSRERAFF	TGTGCCAGCAGTGTGAGCCGGGAACGGGCTTTCTTT
TRBV11-3	16	few	.	TRBJ2-1	CASSLRSADSYNEQFF	TGTGCCAGCAGCTTGAGGTCTGCGGACTCCTACAATGAGCAGTTCTTC
TRBV19	14	.	.	TRBJ2-7	CASSRGLLSYEQYF	TGTGCCAGTAGTAGGGGACTCCTCTCCTACGAGCAGTACTTC
TRBV27	17	.	TRBD1	TRBJ1-5	CASSLLAGGTGDQPQHF	TGTGCCAGCAGTTTACTCGCCGGCGGGACAGGGGATCAGCCCCAGCATTTT
TRBV11-3	13	.	.	TRBJ2-2	CASSLAFTGELFF	TGTGCCAGCAGCTTAGCTTTCACCGGGGAGCTGTTTTTT
TRBV29-1	13	.	TRBD1	TRBJ2-5	CSTEGYRGETQYF	TGCAGCACTGAGGGGTACAGGGGTGAGACCCAGTACTTC
TRBV29-1	16	.	TRBD2	TRBJ2-3	CSVKGASGRSPDTQYF	TGCAGCGTCAAAGGGGCTAGCGGGAGAAGTCCAGATACGCAGTATTTT
TRBV9	14	.	TRBD1	TRBJ1-2	CASSADRGIYGYTF	TGTGCCAGCAGCGCGGACAGGGGAATTTACGGCTACACCTTC
TRBV24-1	15	.	.	TRBJ2-2	CATSDADPYTGELFF	TGTGCCACCAGTGATGCGGATCCCTACACCGGGGAGCTGTTTTTT
TRBV6-5	14	.	TRBD1	TRBJ1-2	CASSYFDRGYGYTF	TGTGCCAGCAGTTACTTCGACAGGGGATATGGCTACACCTTC
TRBV5-6	15	.	TRBD1	TRBJ2-1	CASSTGTGLGNEQFF	TGTGCCAGCAGCACCGGGACAGGGCTAGGAAATGAGCAGTTCTTC
TRBV19	13	.	.	TRBJ1-4	CASSISGNEKLFF	TGTGCCAGTAGTATAAGCGGAAATGAAAAACTGTTTTTT